A selection of T cell receptor beta chains follows, all from one sample in a study of OX40 agonist ivuxolimab in advanced cancers. Clones were read by immunoSEQ multiplex PCR, and TCRdb kept only the in-frame ones, dropping some. The sample includes fewer than 95,000 clones, 65% to 90% of them seen just once. The sequencing here drew on CD4+ or CD8+ T cells sorted from blood, taken in a trial of the OX40 agonist ivuxolimab. Receptors originate from an adult with an advanced solid tumor such as melanoma, head and neck, liver or kidney cancer. Each CDR3 is given with its conserved first and last residue. Fields, in order: V gene, clone size, J gene, D gene, CDR3 protein, CDR3 DNA. D genes are given only for firm matches. Rows give clone size only sometimes, using once, few, many, or a class for an expanded clone.

v_gene: TRBV19
abundance: -
j_gene: TRBJ1-1
d_gene: TRBD1
CDR3aa: CASSSTGSNTEAFF
CDR3nt: TGTGCCAGTAGCTCGACAGGGTCGAACACTGAAGCTTTCTTT

v_gene: TRBV18
abundance: once
j_gene: TRBJ1-1
d_gene: -
CDR3aa: CASSPSRLGTEAFF
CDR3nt: TGTGCCAGCTCACCTAGTCGTTTGGGTACTGAAGCTTTCTTT

v_gene: TRBV18
abundance: few
j_gene: TRBJ1-2
d_gene: -
CDR3aa: CASSPIQGGYTF
CDR3nt: TGTGCCAGCTCACCAATACAGGGCGGCTACACCTTC

v_gene: TRBV6-1
abundance: -
j_gene: TRBJ2-5
d_gene: TRBD2
CDR3aa: CASSENPAGVQETQYF
CDR3nt: TGTGCCAGCAGTGAAAATCCAGCGGGGGTACAAGAGACCCAGTACTTC

v_gene: TRBV6-5
abundance: once
j_gene: TRBJ2-7
d_gene: -
CDR3aa: CASSSSTDITYEQYF
CDR3nt: TGTGCCAGCAGTTCCTCGACGGACATCACCTACGAGCAGTACTTC

v_gene: TRBV10-2
abundance: -
j_gene: TRBJ2-7
d_gene: -
CDR3aa: CASTETGLTEGIYEQYF
CDR3nt: TGCGCCAGCACTGAAACTGGGCTCACCGAAGGGATCTACGAGCAGTACTTC

v_gene: TRBV27
abundance: -
j_gene: TRBJ2-1
d_gene: TRBD2
CDR3aa: CASRPQLQGLAGGPSPEQFF
CDR3nt: TGTGCCAGCAGACCTCAGCTCCAGGGACTAGCGGGGGGTCCCTCTCCGGAGCAGTTCTTC

v_gene: TRBV6-1
abundance: -
j_gene: TRBJ2-1
d_gene: -
CDR3aa: CASAATQGYNEQFF
CDR3nt: TGTGCCAGCGCCGCCACCCAGGGGTACAATGAGCAGTTCTTC

v_gene: TRBV30
abundance: few
j_gene: TRBJ1-5
d_gene: TRBD1
CDR3aa: CAWTTGGYNQPQHF
CDR3nt: TGTGCCTGGACCACAGGGGGTTACAATCAGCCCCAGCATTTT

v_gene: TRBV5-4
abundance: -
j_gene: TRBJ1-2
d_gene: -
CDR3aa: CASSLDSYGYTF
CDR3nt: TGTGCCAGCAGCTTGGACAGCTATGGCTACACCTTC

v_gene: TRBV6-1
abundance: once
j_gene: TRBJ2-3
d_gene: -
CDR3aa: CASSEGQGTDTQYF
CDR3nt: TGTGCCAGCAGTGAGGGTCAGGGCACAGATACGCAGTATTTT

v_gene: TRBV29-1
abundance: -
j_gene: TRBJ1-2
d_gene: TRBD1
CDR3aa: CSVGTGQGADGYTF
CDR3nt: TGCAGCGTCGGTACGGGACAGGGGGCTGATGGCTACACCTTC

v_gene: TRBV6-5
abundance: -
j_gene: TRBJ1-2
d_gene: -
CDR3aa: CASSRGTSGYGYTF
CDR3nt: TGTGCCAGCAGCCGCGGGACATCTGGCTATGGCTACACCTTC

v_gene: TRBV6-1
abundance: -
j_gene: TRBJ1-5
d_gene: -
CDR3aa: CASRGAAGSNQPQHF
CDR3nt: TGTGCCAGCAGGGGGGCCGCGGGTAGCAATCAGCCCCAGCATTTT

v_gene: TRBV6-1
abundance: -
j_gene: TRBJ2-1
d_gene: TRBD2
CDR3aa: CASRKLAGGYNEQFF
CDR3nt: TGTGCCAGCAGGAAACTAGCGGGGGGCTACAATGAGCAGTTCTTC

v_gene: TRBV18
abundance: -
j_gene: TRBJ1-1
d_gene: -
CDR3aa: CASSPELGWTEAFF
CDR3nt: TGTGCCAGCTCACCAGAACTTGGTTGGACTGAAGCTTTCTTT

v_gene: TRBV7-6
abundance: -
j_gene: TRBJ2-1
d_gene: -
CDR3aa: CASSPVGGAGQFF
CDR3nt: TGTGCCAGCAGCCCCGTCGGCGGTGCTGGGCAGTTCTTC

v_gene: TRBV30
abundance: -
j_gene: TRBJ1-5
d_gene: TRBD1
CDR3aa: CAWSVGQAITQHF
CDR3nt: TGTGCCTGGAGTGTGGGACAGGCCATCACCCAGCATTTT

v_gene: TRBV6-1
abundance: -
j_gene: TRBJ1-4
d_gene: -
CDR3aa: CACRGGRHNEKLFF
CDR3nt: TGTGCCTGCCGAGGAGGGAGGCATAATGAAAAACTGTTTTTT

v_gene: TRBV7-9
abundance: -
j_gene: TRBJ2-2
d_gene: -
CDR3aa: CASSRVVGGSGELFF
CDR3nt: TGTGCCAGCAGCCGCGTTGTGGGGGGTTCCGGGGAGCTGTTTTTT

v_gene: TRBV2
abundance: -
j_gene: TRBJ1-1
d_gene: -
CDR3aa: CASSSQGTNTEAFF
CDR3nt: TGTGCCAGCAGTAGTCAGGGGACGAACACTGAAGCTTTCTTT

v_gene: TRBV5-8
abundance: -
j_gene: TRBJ1-3
d_gene: -
CDR3aa: CASSFQVLSGNTIYF
CDR3nt: TGTGCCAGCAGCTTCCAGGTACTCTCTGGAAACACCATATATTTT

v_gene: TRBV11-2
abundance: -
j_gene: TRBJ2-1
d_gene: TRBD1
CDR3aa: CASSLAFRDSNEQFF
CDR3nt: TGTGCCAGCAGCTTAGCATTCCGGGACAGCAATGAGCAGTTCTTC

v_gene: TRBV7-9
abundance: -
j_gene: TRBJ1-1
d_gene: TRBD1
CDR3aa: CASSPAGQGTEAFF
CDR3nt: TGTGCCAGCAGCCCTGCTGGACAGGGAACTGAAGCTTTCTTT

v_gene: TRBV9
abundance: -
j_gene: TRBJ1-6
d_gene: -
CDR3aa: CASSVDWDTRSSPLHF
CDR3nt: TGTGCCAGCAGCGTAGATTGGGACACAAGAAGTTCACCCCTCCACTTT

v_gene: TRBV5-8
abundance: -
j_gene: TRBJ1-2
d_gene: -
CDR3aa: CASSPTRRGLGGYTF
CDR3nt: TGTGCCAGCAGCCCCACGCGTCGGGGTCTGGGCGGCTACACCTTC

v_gene: TRBV7-2
abundance: -
j_gene: TRBJ2-1
d_gene: -
CDR3aa: CASSLFSTRDEQFF
CDR3nt: TGTGCCAGCAGCTTATTTTCTACTCGGGATGAGCAGTTCTTC

v_gene: TRBV29-1
abundance: -
j_gene: TRBJ1-1
d_gene: -
CDR3aa: CSVGGGLNTEAFF
CDR3nt: TGCAGCGTTGGTGGGGGGTTGAACACTGAAGCTTTCTTT

v_gene: TRBV7-2
abundance: -
j_gene: TRBJ2-6
d_gene: -
CDR3aa: CASSFAGYSGANVLTF
CDR3nt: TGTGCCAGCAGCTTCGCGGGTTACTCTGGGGCCAACGTCCTGACTTTC

v_gene: TRBV10-3
abundance: few
j_gene: TRBJ1-2
d_gene: -
CDR3aa: CAISREDPRYGYTF
CDR3nt: TGTGCCATTTCCCGGGAGGACCCACGCTATGGCTACACCTTC

v_gene: TRBV5-1
abundance: -
j_gene: TRBJ1-4
d_gene: -
CDR3aa: CASSYGAGEKLFF
CDR3nt: TGCGCCAGCAGTTATGGTGCGGGTGAAAAACTGTTTTTT

v_gene: TRBV4-2
abundance: -
j_gene: TRBJ1-5
d_gene: -
CDR3aa: CASSHQGGYGDAVIGRYQPQHF
CDR3nt: TGTGCCAGCAGCCACCAAGGAGGGTACGGGGATGCGGTCATTGGGAGGTATCAGCCCCAGCATTTT

v_gene: TRBV19
abundance: -
j_gene: TRBJ2-7
d_gene: TRBD2
CDR3aa: CASSPGRGGGSSYEQYF
CDR3nt: TGTGCCAGTAGCCCCGGCCGGGGGGGAGGGAGTTCCTACGAGCAGTACTTC

v_gene: TRBV7-9
abundance: -
j_gene: TRBJ2-5
d_gene: -
CDR3aa: CASSAGPSQETQYF
CDR3nt: TGTGCCAGCAGCGCGGGACCGAGCCAAGAGACCCAGTACTTC

v_gene: TRBV5-1
abundance: -
j_gene: TRBJ1-1
d_gene: -
CDR3aa: CASTEGHLTEAFF
CDR3nt: TGCGCCAGCACCGAGGGACACCTGACGGAAGCTTTCTTT

v_gene: TRBV19
abundance: -
j_gene: TRBJ1-2
d_gene: -
CDR3aa: CASSIQVYYGYTF
CDR3nt: TGTGCCAGTAGTATACAGGTCTACTATGGCTACACCTTC

v_gene: TRBV11-2
abundance: -
j_gene: TRBJ2-3
d_gene: TRBD1
CDR3aa: CASSLGTGFTDTQYF
CDR3nt: TGTGCCAGCAGCTTAGGGACAGGTTTCACAGATACGCAGTATTTT

v_gene: TRBV29-1
abundance: -
j_gene: TRBJ2-5
d_gene: -
CDR3aa: CSVVQTDLTQYF
CDR3nt: TGCAGCGTTGTCCAAACCGATCTGACCCAGTACTTC

v_gene: TRBV19
abundance: -
j_gene: TRBJ2-7
d_gene: -
CDR3aa: CASSPQLAGLTSEQYF
CDR3nt: TGTGCCAGTAGTCCCCAGTTGGCAGGGCTTACGAGCGAGCAGTACTTC

v_gene: TRBV2
abundance: -
j_gene: TRBJ1-5
d_gene: -
CDR3aa: CASSLADNQPQHF
CDR3nt: TGTGCCAGCAGCCTAGCCGATAATCAGCCCCAGCATTTT

v_gene: TRBV5-5
abundance: once
j_gene: TRBJ2-1
d_gene: TRBD2
CDR3aa: CASSLGLAVYNEQFF
CDR3nt: TGTGCCAGCAGCTTGGGCCTAGCGGTATACAATGAGCAGTTCTTC

v_gene: TRBV7-8
abundance: once
j_gene: TRBJ1-5
d_gene: -
CDR3aa: CASSLTGDQPQHF
CDR3nt: TGTGCCAGCAGCTTAACTGGGGATCAGCCCCAGCATTTT

v_gene: TRBV6-4
abundance: -
j_gene: TRBJ2-2
d_gene: -
CDR3aa: CASSASQYTGELFF
CDR3nt: TGTGCCAGCAGTGCCTCACAGTACACCGGGGAGCTGTTTTTT

v_gene: TRBV6-6
abundance: -
j_gene: TRBJ2-7
d_gene: TRBD1
CDR3aa: CASSYSISAGGYEQYF
CDR3nt: TGTGCCAGCAGTTACTCGATTTCGGCAGGGGGCTACGAGCAGTACTTC

v_gene: TRBV5-4
abundance: -
j_gene: TRBJ1-3
d_gene: -
CDR3aa: CASSSRGQASGNTIYF
CDR3nt: TGTGCCAGCAGCTCCCGGGGCCAGGCCTCTGGAAACACCATATATTTT

v_gene: TRBV7-6
abundance: -
j_gene: TRBJ2-7
d_gene: TRBD2
CDR3aa: CASSEGLAGSYEQYF
CDR3nt: TGTGCCAGCAGCGAGGGACTAGCGGGCTCCTACGAGCAGTACTTC

v_gene: TRBV6-1
abundance: -
j_gene: TRBJ2-2
d_gene: -
CDR3aa: CASVWQANTGELFF
CDR3nt: TGTGCCAGCGTTTGGCAGGCCAACACCGGGGAGCTGTTTTTT

v_gene: TRBV5-8
abundance: -
j_gene: TRBJ2-1
d_gene: TRBD2
CDR3aa: CASSLGLAGGNEQFF
CDR3nt: TGTGCCAGCAGCTTGGGACTAGCGGGGGGGAATGAGCAGTTCTTC

v_gene: TRBV6-5
abundance: -
j_gene: TRBJ2-3
d_gene: -
CDR3aa: CASSILYTDTQYF
CDR3nt: TGTGCCAGCAGTATCCTTTACACAGATACGCAGTATTTT